This T cell receptor (beta chain) appears in the sequencing data of a study of follicular helper T cells after annual influenza vaccination. Study conclusions and caveats: Only about 8.5-21% of analyzed cells yielded productive TCRB sequences. Day 7 ICOS+CD38+ clones were most often found later in ICOS-CD38- cTfh cells. ICOS+CD38+ cTfh clonality change tracked circulating plasmablast frequency change.

Note on this clone: Its antigen is unidentified.

The CDR3 is 13 amino acids. Unmatched junction bases numbered 5, after V lost 6 bases and J lost 6 bases. Germline CDR1 and CDR2: SGHRS and YFSETQ. As to time point: 2015-2016 season, 7 days after influenza vaccination. Measured with immunoSEQ multiplex PCR; TCRdb has only the in-frame clones, and not every one. Of about 5,600 clones listed, roughly 84% are singletons. Material: CXCR5+ CD38- circulating T follicular helper cells from blood, obtained 7 days after influenza vaccination. Subset: circulating Tfh, non-naive CD4+CXCR5+PD-1+ (ICOS+CD38+ or ICOS-CD38-). The rearrangement uses TRBV5-1 and TRBJ2-3, with TRBD1 matching 9 bases. The receptor comes from an adult who received the influenza vaccine. The CDR3 DNA reads TGCGCCAGCAAAGGACAGGGGTTCGATACGCAGTATTTT. Translated, it gives CASKGQGFDTQYF.